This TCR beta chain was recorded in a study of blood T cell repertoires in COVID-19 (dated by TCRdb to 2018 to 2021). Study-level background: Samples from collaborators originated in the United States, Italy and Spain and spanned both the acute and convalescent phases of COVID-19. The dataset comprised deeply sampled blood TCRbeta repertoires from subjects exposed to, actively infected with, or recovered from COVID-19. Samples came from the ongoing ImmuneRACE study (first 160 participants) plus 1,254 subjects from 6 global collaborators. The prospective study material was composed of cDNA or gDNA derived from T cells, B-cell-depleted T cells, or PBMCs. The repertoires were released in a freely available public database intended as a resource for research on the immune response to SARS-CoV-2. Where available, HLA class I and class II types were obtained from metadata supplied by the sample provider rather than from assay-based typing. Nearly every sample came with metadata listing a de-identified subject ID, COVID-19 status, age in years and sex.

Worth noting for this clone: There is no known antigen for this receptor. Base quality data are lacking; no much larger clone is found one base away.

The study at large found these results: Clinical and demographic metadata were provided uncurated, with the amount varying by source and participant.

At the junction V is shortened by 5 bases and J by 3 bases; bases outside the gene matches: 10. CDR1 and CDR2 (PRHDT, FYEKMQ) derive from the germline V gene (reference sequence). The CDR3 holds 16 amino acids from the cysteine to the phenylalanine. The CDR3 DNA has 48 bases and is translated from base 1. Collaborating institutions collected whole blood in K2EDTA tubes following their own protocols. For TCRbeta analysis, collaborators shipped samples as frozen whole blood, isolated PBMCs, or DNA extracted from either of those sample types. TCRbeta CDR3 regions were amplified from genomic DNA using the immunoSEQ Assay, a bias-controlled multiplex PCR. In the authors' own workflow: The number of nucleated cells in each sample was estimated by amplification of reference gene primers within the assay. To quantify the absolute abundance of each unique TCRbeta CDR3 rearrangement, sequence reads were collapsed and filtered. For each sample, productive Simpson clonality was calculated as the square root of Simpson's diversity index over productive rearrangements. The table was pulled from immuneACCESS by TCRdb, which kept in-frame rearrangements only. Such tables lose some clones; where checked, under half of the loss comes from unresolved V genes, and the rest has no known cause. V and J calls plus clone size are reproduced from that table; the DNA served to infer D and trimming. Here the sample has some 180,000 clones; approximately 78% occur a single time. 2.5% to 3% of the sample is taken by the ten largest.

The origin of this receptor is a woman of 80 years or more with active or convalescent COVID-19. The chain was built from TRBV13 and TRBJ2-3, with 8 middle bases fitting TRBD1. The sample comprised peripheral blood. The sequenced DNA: TGTGCCAGCAGCCCGGCCCGACAGGGGAGTACAGATACGCAGTATTTT. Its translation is CASSPARQGSTDTQYF.